The text below deals with one T cell receptor (beta chain). Its antigen is not identified. The data belong to a study of OX40 agonist ivuxolimab in advanced cancers. For the study at large: In this cohort, patients received ivuxolimab, an agonistic anti-OX40 (CD134) antibody. Patients with hepatocellular carcinoma, melanoma, renal cell or head and neck cancer made up the dose-escalation patients.

Study observations and caveats: Expanded clones were, on average, more numerous among CD8+ T cells than CD4+.

The method was immunoSEQ multiplex PCR; TCRdb's version includes in-frame clones alone and lacks a portion of them. The sample has around 63,000 clones, 80% to 90% seen once; the top ten hold 10% to 12%. The sample here was CD4+ or CD8+ T cells sorted from blood, taken in a trial of the OX40 agonist ivuxolimab. This sequence was found in an adult with an advanced solid tumor such as melanoma, head and neck, liver or kidney cancer.

The CDR3, as DNA: TGTGCCAGTAGCGACAGAATGAACACTGAAGCTTTCTTT. Protein product: CASSDRMNTEAFF. This chain uses TRBV19 with TRBJ1-1; a weak D match, TRBD1 (5 bases). CDR1 and CDR2 (germline): LNHDA, SQIVND (reference sequence). CDR3 length: 13 amino acids. The V gene lost 6 bases and the J gene lost 0 bases, with 8 bases spanning the gap.